These T cell receptor beta chains were read from a single sample in a study of cytotoxic CD8 clonotypes in ibrutinib-treated CLL. Profiling relied on immunoSEQ multiplex PCR, and the TCRdb table lists in-frame clones only, not all of them. Among some 200,000 clones listed, roughly three quarters were seen once. The source was PBMCs, collected after 12 months of ibrutinib treatment. These receptors all come from a human donor with chronic lymphocytic leukemia. Both conserved end residues are part of each CDR3. D genes are given only for firm matches. Clone sizes are given selectively: once, few, many, or a class where the clone is expanded.

size	D	V	J	CDR3	DNA
NA	TRBD1	TRBV5-1	TRBJ1-1	CASSPAGTGLTEAFF	TGCGCCAGCAGCCCTGCAGGGACAGGTTTGACTGAAGCTTTCTTT
once	TRBD2	TRBV6-4	TRBJ2-1	CASSSSGLSYNEQFF	TGTGCCAGCAGTTCTAGCGGCCTCTCCTACAATGAGCAGTTCTTC
NA	NA	TRBV30	TRBJ1-5	CAWSAWGQGSNQPQHF	TGTGCCTGGAGTGCGTGGGGTCAGGGTAGCAATCAGCCCCAGCATTTT
few	NA	TRBV7-9	TRBJ1-4	CASSLAQRGANEKLFF	TGTGCCAGCAGCTTAGCGCAGAGGGGGGCTAATGAAAAACTGTTTTTT
NA	TRBD1	TRBV13	TRBJ2-4	CASSFTGGYAKNIQYF	TGTGCCAGCAGCTTCACAGGGGGTTATGCCAAAAACATTCAGTACTTC
few	NA	TRBV7-7	TRBJ1-3	CASSPSRGGLIYF	TGTGCTAGCAGCCCTTCCCGTGGGGGGCTCATATATTTT
few	NA	TRBV7-2	TRBJ2-2	CASVVGGQTTGELFF	TGTGCCAGCGTAGTCGGTGGGCAGACCACCGGGGAGCTGTTTTTT
once	NA	TRBV27	TRBJ2-2	CASSLSNRDPGWDTGELFF	TGTGCCAGCAGTTTATCAAACCGGGACCCTGGGTGGGACACCGGGGAGCTGTTTTTT
NA	NA	TRBV29-1	TRBJ1-5	CSAEFQGGQPQHF	TGCAGCGCCGAGTTCCAGGGTGGACAGCCCCAGCATTTT
NA	NA	TRBV28	TRBJ1-2	CASSPRQEHYGYTF	TGTGCCAGCAGTCCCAGACAGGAGCACTATGGCTACACCTTC
few	NA	TRBV15	TRBJ2-3	CATSSTGGTDTQYF	TGTGCCACCAGCAGTACCGGGGGCACAGATACGCAGTATTTT
NA	NA	TRBV28	TRBJ2-7	CASSLFLASNEQYF	TGTGCCAGCAGTTTATTCCTAGCCTCCAACGAGCAGTACTTC
NA	NA	TRBV29-1	TRBJ1-1	CSVEEGSTEAFF	TGCAGCGTTGAGGAGGGATCCACTGAAGCTTTCTTT
few	NA	TRBV30	TRBJ2-3	CAWKEEIRAGTQYF	TGTGCCTGGAAGGAGGAAATAAGGGCGGGTACGCAGTATTTT
NA	TRBD1	TRBV7-3	TRBJ2-2	CASSSQGARLASAGELFF	TGTGCCAGCAGCAGTCAGGGGGCGCGCCTAGCTAGCGCCGGGGAGCTGTTTTTT
NA	NA	TRBV6-5	TRBJ2-7	CASSRNYEQYF	TGTGCCAGCAGTAGGAACTACGAGCAGTACTTC